The table lists the clone carrying this TCR beta chain with many counts. Antigen: not known. A single record per CDR3 protein comes from TCRdb applying MiXCR to the reads. The table has roughly 130,000 distinct CDR3 sequences, about 10% seen once. These data are taken from a study of T cell repertoires in cytomegalovirus infection. Overall study context: CMV infection plus the matching HLA type was flagged by public TCR beta signatures. Broader study findings: CMV-specific TCR beta clonotypes restricted by HLA-C dominated the ex vivo response. Carriage of CMV together with the relevant HLA was identifiable through cumulative public TCR beta family frequency.

This CDR3 region has 15 residues. CDR1 and CDR2 (germline): SGHAT, FQNNGV. The V gene lost 1 base and the J gene lost 4 bases, with 13 bases spanning the gap. This TCR came from a human donor in good health (CMV status not recorded). Some clones in this sample may be carry-over from other donors' samples. The sequencing input was PBMCs. The chain uses TRBV11-2 and TRBJ1-2; the D gene is possibly TRBD1 (5 bases). The CDR3 region has the DNA TGTGCCAGCAGCTTAGCGGGGGTCGCTAGCTATGGCTACACCTTC. This gives the protein CASSLAGVASYGYTF.